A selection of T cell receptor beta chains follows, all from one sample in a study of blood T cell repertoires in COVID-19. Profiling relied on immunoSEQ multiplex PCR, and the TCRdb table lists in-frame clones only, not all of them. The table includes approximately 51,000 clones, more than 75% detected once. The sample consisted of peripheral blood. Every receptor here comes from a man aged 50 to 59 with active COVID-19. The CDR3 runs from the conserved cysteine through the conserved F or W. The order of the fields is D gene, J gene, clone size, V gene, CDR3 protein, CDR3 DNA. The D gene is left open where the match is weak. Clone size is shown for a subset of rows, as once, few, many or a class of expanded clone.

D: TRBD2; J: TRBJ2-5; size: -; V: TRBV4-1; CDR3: CASSQLPTSGQETQYF; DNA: TGCGCCAGCAGCCAACTCCCAACTAGCGGCCAGGAGACCCAGTACTTC
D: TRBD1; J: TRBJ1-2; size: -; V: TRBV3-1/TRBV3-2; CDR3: CASSQTQGAQGYTF; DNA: TGTGCCAGCAGCCAGACACAGGGGGCGCAGGGCTACACCTTC
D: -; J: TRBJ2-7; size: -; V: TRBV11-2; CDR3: CASSPRTDTSYEQYF; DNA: TGTGCCAGCAGCCCACGCACTGACACCTCCTACGAGCAGTACTTC
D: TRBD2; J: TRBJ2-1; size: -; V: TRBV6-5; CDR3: CASSLEPGGSRFF; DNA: TGTGCCAGCAGCCTAGAGCCGGGGGGATCACGGTTCTTC
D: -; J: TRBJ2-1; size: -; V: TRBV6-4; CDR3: CASSPSAGMNNEQFF; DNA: TGTGCCAGCAGCCCCTCGGCGGGGATGAACAATGAGCAGTTCTTC
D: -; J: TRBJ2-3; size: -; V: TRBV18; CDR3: CASSSTTTWYPGLQYF; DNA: TGTGCCAGCTCATCGACCACCACCTGGTATCCAGGACTTCAGTATTTT
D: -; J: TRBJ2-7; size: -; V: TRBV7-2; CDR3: CASSPGGALDYEQYF; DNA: TGTGCCAGCAGCCCTGGCGGGGCATTAGATTACGAGCAGTACTTC
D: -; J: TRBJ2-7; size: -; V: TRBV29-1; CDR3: CSVVRGSYEQYF; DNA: TGCAGCGTTGTGCGCGGGTCCTACGAGCAGTACTTC
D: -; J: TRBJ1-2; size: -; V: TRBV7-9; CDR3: CASSLRDIYGYTF; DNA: TGTGCCAGCAGCTTAAGGGACATCTATGGCTACACCTTC
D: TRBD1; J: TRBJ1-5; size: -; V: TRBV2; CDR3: CASSDTGGGQPQHF; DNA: TGTGCCAGCAGTGATACAGGGGGAGGTCAGCCCCAGCATTTT
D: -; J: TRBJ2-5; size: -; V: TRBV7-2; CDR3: CASSLDGVHQETQYF; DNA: TGTGCCAGCAGCTTAGACGGGGTACACCAAGAGACCCAGTACTTC
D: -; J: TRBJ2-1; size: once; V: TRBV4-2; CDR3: CASSKSLASSYNEQFF; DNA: TGTGCCAGCAGCAAAAGTCTAGCGAGCTCCTACAATGAGCAGTTCTTC
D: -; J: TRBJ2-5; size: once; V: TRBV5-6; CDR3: CASSLFLETQYF; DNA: TGTGCCAGCAGCTTGTTTCTAGAGACCCAGTACTTC
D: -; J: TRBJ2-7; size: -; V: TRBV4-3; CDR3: CASSQEATVGPYEQYF; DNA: TGCGCCAGCAGCCAAGAAGCGACGGTGGGGCCCTACGAGCAGTACTTC
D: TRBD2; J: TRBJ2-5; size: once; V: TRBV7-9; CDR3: CASSPGGRETQYF; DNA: TGTGCCAGCAGCCCCGGGGGGAGGGAGACCCAGTACTTC
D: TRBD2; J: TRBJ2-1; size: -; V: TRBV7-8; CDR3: CASSLGVAGGLINEQFF; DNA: TGTGCCAGCAGCTTAGGGGTGGCGGGGGGTCTAATTAATGAGCAGTTCTTC
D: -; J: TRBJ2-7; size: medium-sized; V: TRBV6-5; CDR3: CARPWGENEQYF; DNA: TGTGCCCGCCCGTGGGGGGAGAACGAGCAGTACTTC
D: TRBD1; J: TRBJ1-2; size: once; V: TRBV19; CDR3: CASAGGQGAGYGYTF; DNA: TGTGCCAGTGCAGGTGGACAGGGGGCCGGCTATGGCTACACCTTC
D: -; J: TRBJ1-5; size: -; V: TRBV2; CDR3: CASSYTGNQPQHF; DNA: TGTGCCAGCAGTTACACAGGGAATCAGCCCCAGCATTTT
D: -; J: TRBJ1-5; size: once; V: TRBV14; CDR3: CASSQVRGGAQHF; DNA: TGTGCCAGCAGCCAAGTCCGGGGGGGGGCCCAGCATTTT
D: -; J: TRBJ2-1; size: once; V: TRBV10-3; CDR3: CAISGTQGPRYNEQFF; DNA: TGTGCCATCAGCGGAACTCAGGGGCCACGTTACAATGAGCAGTTCTTC
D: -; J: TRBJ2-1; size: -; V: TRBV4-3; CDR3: CASSQAGGTTSYNEQFF; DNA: TGCGCCAGCAGCCAAGCCGGGGGTACGACCTCCTACAATGAGCAGTTCTTC
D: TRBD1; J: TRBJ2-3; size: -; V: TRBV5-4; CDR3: CASRGWDSNTDTQYF; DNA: TGTGCCAGCAGGGGGTGGGACAGCAACACAGATACGCAGTATTTT
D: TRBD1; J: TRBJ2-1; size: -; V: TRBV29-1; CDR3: CSGRQGGNEQFF; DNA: TGCAGCGGGAGACAGGGCGGCAATGAGCAGTTCTTC
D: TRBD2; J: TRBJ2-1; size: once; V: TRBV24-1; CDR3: CATLGLAGGHSYNEQFF; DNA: TGTGCCACCCTCGGACTAGCGGGAGGGCACTCCTACAATGAGCAGTTCTTC
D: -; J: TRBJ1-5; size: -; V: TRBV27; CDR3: CASSLSLAGAQPQHF; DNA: TGTGCCAGCAGTTTATCGCTCGCAGGGGCTCAGCCCCAGCATTTT
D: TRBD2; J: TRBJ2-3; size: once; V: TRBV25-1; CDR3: CASTPGLARADTQYF; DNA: TGTGCCAGCACCCCGGGACTAGCGCGAGCTGATACGCAGTATTTT
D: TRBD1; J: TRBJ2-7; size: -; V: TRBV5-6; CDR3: CASSLGARGTYEQYF; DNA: TGTGCCAGCAGCTTGGGCGCCAGGGGGACCTACGAGCAGTACTTC
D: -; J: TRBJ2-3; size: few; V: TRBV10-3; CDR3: CAISDPGGRGTPVGTDTQYF; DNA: TGTGCCATCAGTGACCCCGGTGGGCGGGGCACGCCCGTGGGCACAGATACGCAGTATTTT
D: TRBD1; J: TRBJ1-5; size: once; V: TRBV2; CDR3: CASSQGDRANQPQHF; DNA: TGTGCCAGCAGTCAGGGGGACAGGGCTAATCAGCCCCAGCATTTT
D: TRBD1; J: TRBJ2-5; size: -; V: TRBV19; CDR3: CATRTGSEETQYF; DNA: TGTGCTACCCGGACAGGGTCTGAAGAGACCCAGTACTTC
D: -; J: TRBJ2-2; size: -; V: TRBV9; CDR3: CASSVYPNTGELFF; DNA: TGTGCCAGCAGCGTATATCCGAACACCGGGGAGCTGTTTTTT
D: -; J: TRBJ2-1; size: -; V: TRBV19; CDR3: CASSMSSSRPYNEQFF; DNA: TGTGCCAGTAGTATGTCATCTAGCCGCCCCTACAATGAGCAGTTCTTC
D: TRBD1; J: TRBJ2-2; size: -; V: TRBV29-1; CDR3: CSVEGWTGVNTGELFF; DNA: TGCAGCGTTGAGGGCTGGACAGGGGTGAACACCGGGGAGCTGTTTTTT
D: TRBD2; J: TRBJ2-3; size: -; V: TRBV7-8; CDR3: CASSLGLAGGADTQYF; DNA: TGTGCCAGCAGCCTAGGACTAGCGGGGGGGGCGGATACGCAGTATTTT
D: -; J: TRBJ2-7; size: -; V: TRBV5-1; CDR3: CASSFGGKQYF; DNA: TGCGCCAGCAGCTTCGGAGGGAAGCAGTACTTC
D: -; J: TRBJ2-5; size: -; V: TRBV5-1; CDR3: CASSSQRETQYF; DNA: TGCGCCAGCAGCTCTCAGCGGGAGACCCAGTACTTC
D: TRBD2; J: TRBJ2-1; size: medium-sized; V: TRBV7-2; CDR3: CASSQGLAGGNEQFF; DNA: TGTGCCAGCAGCCAGGGACTAGCGGGGGGAAATGAGCAGTTCTTC
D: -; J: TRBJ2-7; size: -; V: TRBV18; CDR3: CASSPLGPPQHTEQYF; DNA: TGTGCCAGCTCACCTTTGGGCCCACCACAGCATACAGAGCAGTACTTC
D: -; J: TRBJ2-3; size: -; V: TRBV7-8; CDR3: CASSFGGSTDTQYF; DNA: TGTGCCAGCAGCTTCGGCGGGAGCACAGATACGCAGTATTTT
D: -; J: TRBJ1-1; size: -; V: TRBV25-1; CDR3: CASHSRTVGNTEAFF; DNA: TGTGCCAGCCACAGTCGGACAGTGGGGAACACTGAAGCTTTCTTT
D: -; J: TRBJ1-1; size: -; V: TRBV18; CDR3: CASSQGLESEAFF; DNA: TGTGCCAGCTCGCAGGGGCTTGAGTCTGAAGCTTTCTTT
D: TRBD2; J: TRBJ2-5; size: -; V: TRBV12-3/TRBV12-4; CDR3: CASRREVGETQYF; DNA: TGTGCCAGCAGGCGGGAGGTGGGAGAGACCCAGTACTTC
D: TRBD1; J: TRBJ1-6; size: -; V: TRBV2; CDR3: CASSRGAMGSPLHF; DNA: TGTGCCAGCAGCAGGGGGGCCATGGGGTCACCCCTCCACTTT
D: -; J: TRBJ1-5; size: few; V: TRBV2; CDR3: CAVSGGNQPQHF; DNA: TGTGCCGTCAGCGGGGGCAATCAGCCCCAGCATTTT
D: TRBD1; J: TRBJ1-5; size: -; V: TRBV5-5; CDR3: CASSLVQGFNQPQHF; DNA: TGTGCCAGCAGCTTAGTACAGGGGTTCAATCAGCCCCAGCATTTT
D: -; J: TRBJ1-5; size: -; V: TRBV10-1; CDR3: CASSESNQPQHF; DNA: TGCGCCAGCAGTGAATCAAATCAGCCCCAGCATTTT
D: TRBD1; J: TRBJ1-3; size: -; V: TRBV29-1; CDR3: CSYTGQAVGTIYF; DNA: TGCAGCTACACTGGACAGGCCGTTGGCACCATATATTTT
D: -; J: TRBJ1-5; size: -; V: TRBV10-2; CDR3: CASSVTGGNQPQHF; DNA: TGCGCCAGCAGTGTTACCGGGGGCAATCAGCCCCAGCATTTT
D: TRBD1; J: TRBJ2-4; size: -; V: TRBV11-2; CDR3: CASSSWTGGAADIQYF; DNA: TGTGCCAGCAGCTCCTGGACAGGGGGCGCGGCGGACATTCAGTACTTC
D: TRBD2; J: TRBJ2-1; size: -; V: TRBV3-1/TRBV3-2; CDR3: CASSQEGAGPGNEQFF; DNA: TGTGCCAGCAGCCAAGAGGGAGCGGGACCGGGGAATGAGCAGTTCTTC
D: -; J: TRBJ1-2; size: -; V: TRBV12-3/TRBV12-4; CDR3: CASSPTGLGYTF; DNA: TGTGCCAGCTCCCCGACGGGTCTGGGCTACACCTTC
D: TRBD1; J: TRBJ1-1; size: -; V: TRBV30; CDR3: CAWNGQAIAEAFF; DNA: TGTGCCTGGAATGGACAGGCCATCGCTGAAGCTTTCTTT
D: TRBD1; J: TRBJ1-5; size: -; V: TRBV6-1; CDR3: CASSEARDRGFNQPQHF; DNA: TGTGCCAGCAGTGAAGCTCGGGACAGGGGGTTCAATCAGCCCCAGCATTTT
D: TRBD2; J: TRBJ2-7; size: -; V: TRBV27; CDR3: CASSYRSGRAGDEQYF; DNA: TGTGCCAGCAGTTACCGAAGCGGGAGGGCCGGGGACGAGCAGTACTTC